These 27 T cell receptor beta chains originate from one sample sequenced in a study of Graves' ophthalmopathy and Graves' hyperthyroidism. As the template, RNA transcripts were used to amplify TCR beta CDR3 regions. The workflow started with a first-round RT-PCR run with HTBI primers and then moved on to a second-round multiplex PCR. One entry per CDR3 protein results from TCRdb running MiXCR on the multiplex PCR reads. The sample lists 350,000 to 450,000 distinct CDR3 sequences, around 20% seen once, with 2.5% to 3.5% in the top ten. The sequencing sample was made of peripheral blood. These receptors all come from a woman aged 18 to 35 with stable Graves' hyperthyroidism.

This clonotype was seen many times. The J gene is TRBJ2-7, the V gene TRBV2; 7 bases are shared with TRBD2. The germline CDR1 and CDR2 sequences are SNHLY and FYNNEI. The CDR3 loop spans 14 amino acids. J lost 3 bases, V lost 4 bases, and 6 bases had no gene match. The CDR3 region is CASSVLWTSYEQYF. The CDR3, as DNA: TGTGCCAGCAGTGTTTTATGGACTAGCTACGAGCAGTACTTC. The full variable domain, with the rest looked up from reference TRBV2 and TRBJ2-7, is EPEVTQTPSHQVTQMGQEVILRCVPISNHLYFYWYRQILGQKVEFLVSFYNNEISEKSEIFDDQFSVERPDGSNFTLKIRSTKLEDSAMYFCASSVLWTSYEQYFGPGTRLTVT.

This clonotype was recorded at least ten times. V gene TRBV6-5 combines with J gene TRBJ2-5, with a possible D match to TRBD2 (6 bases). V lost 7 bases and J 5 bases, leaving 17 bases between the germline ends. Germline assignment: CDR1 MNHEY and CDR2 SVGAGI. The CDR3 runs 14 residues. Written as DNA, the CDR3 is TGTGCCAGCACCTTCGGCGGGGCGAGGGAGACCCAGTACTTC. It translates to CASTFGGARETQYF.

This clonotype was seen at least ten times. The CDR3 loop is CASSHYAGGEGGNIQYF. The DNA for the CDR3 is TGCGCCAGCAGCCACTATGCAGGGGGAGAGGGGGGAAACATTCAGTACTTC. The chain uses TRBV4-3 and TRBJ2-4; a possible D gene is TRBD1 (7 bases). The CDR3 sequence is 17 residues long. V was shortened by 3 bases and J by 6 bases, with 21 bases between the two germline ends. Germline CDR1 and CDR2: LGHNA and YSLEER.

This sequence joins TRBV4-2 and TRBJ1-3; D gene unclear. V was pared by 0 bases and J by 0 bases, with 6 bases between. The CDR3 consists of 15 residues. Germline CDR1 reads LGHNA; CDR2 reads YNFKEQ. CDR3 DNA: TGTGCCAGCAGCCAAGATCAATTCTCTGGAAACACCATATATTTT. Encoded protein: CASSQDQFSGNTIYF.

The rearrangement joins TRBV30 to TRBJ2-7; no reliable D call. V lost 0 bases to trimming and J lost 2 bases, with 14 bases between them. The germline V gene has CDR1 GTSNPN and CDR2 SVGIG (reference sequence). The CDR3 spans 15 residues. The CDR3 sequence is CAWSVPASWAYEQYF. CDR3 sequence (DNA): TGTGCCTGGAGTGTACCGGCAAGCTGGGCCTACGAGCAGTACTTC. Full variable domain (outside the CDR3, taken from reference TRBV30 and TRBJ2-7): SQTIHQWPATLVQPVGSPLSLECTVEGTSNPNLYWYRQAAGRGLQLLFYSVGIGQISSEVPQNLSASRPQDRQFILSSKKLLLSDSGFYLCAWSVPASWAYEQYFGPGTRLTVT.

The V gene is TRBV27, the J gene TRBJ2-7; TRBD2 might be the D (5 bases). This CDR3 spans 18 amino acids. CDR1 MNHEY and CDR2 SMNVEV come from the germline V gene (reference sequence). V was clipped by 5 bases and J by 2 bases, with 25 bases between them. CDR3: CASSPNVLSAGRTYEQYF. The CDR3, as DNA: TGTGCCAGCAGTCCTAACGTTTTGTCTGCGGGTAGGACCTACGAGCAGTACTTC.

This clonotype has ten or more counts. This sequence joins TRBV11-3 and TRBJ2-4; tentatively, D is TRBD2 (6 bases). V gave up 0 bases and J gave up 2 bases, with 17 bases separating them. This CDR3 region has 18 residues. Germline loops: CDR1 SGHNT, CDR2 YENEEA. DNA for the CDR3: TGTGCCAGCAGCTTAGATCTCCCGAAGGGACTTACCAAAAACATTCAGTACTTC. Translated, it gives CASSLDLPKGLTKNIQYF. Complete variable domain (other parts from reference TRBV11-3 and TRBJ2-4): EAGVVQSPRYKIIEKKQPVAFWCNPISGHNTLYWYLQNLGQGPELLIRYENEEAVDDSQLPKDRFSAERLKGVDSTLKIQPAELGDSAVYLCASSLDLPKGLTKNIQYFGAGTRLSVL.

This clonotype was seen ten or more times. The chain uses TRBV11-2 and TRBJ1-3; D not resolved. V was clipped by 5 bases and J by 2 bases, with 16 bases between them. CDR1 SGHAT and CDR2 FQNNGV come from the germline V gene. The CDR3 length is 16 residues. CDR3 residues: CASSQDTPHPGNTIYF. The DNA of the CDR3 is TGTGCCAGCAGCCAAGATACCCCGCATCCTGGAAACACCATATATTTT.

This clonotype occurred many times. The rearrangement uses TRBV7-2 and TRBJ1-1; unclear D gene. There are 14 residues in the CDR3. CDR1 is SGHTA and CDR2 is FQGNSA in the germline V gene. With 2 bases removed from V and 2 bases from J, the gap between germline ends came to 9 bases. This CDR3 reads CASSLTTLNTEAFF. The CDR3 nucleotides read TGTGCCAGCAGCTTAACTACTCTAAACACTGAAGCTTTCTTT.

This clonotype was seen ten or more times. The rearrangement joins TRBV29-1 to TRBJ2-2; D remains unclear. The CDR3 is made up of 13 amino acids. V was shortened by 4 bases and J by 1 base, with 7 bases between the two germline ends. The germline V gene encodes CDR1 SQVTM and CDR2 ANQGSEA. This CDR3 reads CSVVFLNTGELFF. The CDR3 bases are TGCAGCGTTGTATTCTTGAACACCGGGGAGCTGTTTTTT.

This sequence joins TRBV6-1 and TRBJ2-5; 7 nucleotides align to TRBD2. The V gene end was trimmed by 7 bases and the J gene end by 0 bases; junction bases not matched to a gene: 5. This CDR3 has 14 amino acids. Per the germline V gene, CDR1 is MNHNS and CDR2 is SASEGT. In DNA, the CDR3 is TGTGCCAGCAAAAGGACTAGGGACCAAGAGACCCAGTACTTC. Amino acid sequence: CASKRTRDQETQYF.

This clonotype was seen only a few times. A much larger clone is a single base away; this may be a read error. This CDR3 fails to terminate in the conserved phenylalanine or tryptophan, so it likely reflects a read error. V usage is TRBV7-2 and J usage is TRBJ2-7, with 7 bases that match TRBD2. There are 16 residues in the CDR3. Germline V lookup: CDR1 SGHTA, CDR2 FQGNSA. V lost 0 bases to trimming and J lost 2 bases; unmatched junction nucleotides: 7. The CDR3 sequence is CASSLALGAGTYEQYS. As DNA, the CDR3 is TGTGCCAGCAGCTTAGCGCTGGGAGCGGGAACCTACGAGCAGTACTCC.

At least ten counts were recorded for this clonotype. V is TRBV7-8 and J is TRBJ2-7; the match to TRBD1 covers 8 bases. V shed 3 bases, J shed 5 bases, and the junction held 6 bases outside the gene matches. Germline V gene lookup returns CDR1 SGHVS and CDR2 FQNEAQ. The CDR3 loop spans 14 amino acids. The CDR3 DNA follows: TGTGCCAGCAGCTTTGGACAGGGAGCCAACGAGCAGTACTTC. It is translated as CASSFGQGANEQYF.

This clonotype has at least ten counts. The chain links TRBV9 to TRBJ2-5, with D possibly TRBD2 on 6 matching bases. This CDR3 has 14 amino acids. Germline CDR1 is SGDLS and CDR2 is YYNGEE. Trimming removed 3 bases at V and 4 bases at J, with 13 bases between. The CDR3 DNA follows: TGTGCCAGCAGCGCCGGGGGTGGGGGAGAGACCCAGTACTTC. Encoded protein: CASSAGGGGETQYF.

This clonotype has a handful of counts. The chain is built from TRBV4-1 and TRBJ1-5; 7 bases map to TRBD1. The trim removed 3 bases at V and 2 bases at J, leaving 4 bases unmatched. This CDR3 is 15 amino acids long. The germline CDR1 and CDR2 sequences are MGHRA and YSYEKL. The CDR3 region is CASSHLTGGNQPQHF. In nucleotides, the CDR3 is TGCGCCAGCAGCCATCTCACAGGGGGCAATCAGCCCCAGCATTTT.

This clonotype was observed a handful of times. V and J are TRBV9 and TRBJ1-2; 7 nucleotides align to TRBD1. The CDR3 sequence is 15 residues long. Unmatched junction bases numbered 3, after V lost 0 bases and J lost 1 base. Germline V lookup: CDR1 SGDLS, CDR2 YYNGEE. CDR3 in DNA: TGTGCCAGCAGCGTAGGCGGGACAGTTAACTATGGCTACACCTTC. It yields the protein CASSVGGTVNYGYTF.

There are many counts of this clonotype. The J gene is TRBJ1-1, the V gene TRBV28; 7 bases match TRBD1. This CDR3 contains 15 residues. Losses at the gene ends were 3 bases for V and 7 bases for J; bases not matched to a gene: 11. Germline CDR1 is MDHEN and CDR2 is SYDVKM. The CDR3 here is CASSFLRGRIDEAFF. The CDR3 DNA sequence: TGTGCCAGCAGTTTTTTGAGGGGGCGCATTGATGAAGCTTTCTTT.

This clonotype was seen a handful of times. The chain couples TRBV27 to TRBJ2-2, with D possibly TRBD1 on 7 matching bases. The CDR3 spans 16 residues. V lost 6 bases and J lost 4, with 18 bases in between. Germline CDR1 MNHEY, CDR2 SMNVEV (reference sequence). The CDR3 nucleotides read TGTGCCAGCAGCCCCCCGACAGGGAGGTCCACCGGGGAGCTGTTTTTT. This translates into CASSPPTGRSTGELFF.

This clonotype occurred a few times. This rearrangement joins TRBV20-1 to TRBJ2-7; no firm D call. The V gene lost 1 base and the J gene lost 7 bases, with 17 bases spanning the gap. The CDR3 has 14 amino acids. Germline V gives CDR1 DFQATT, CDR2 SNEGSKA (reference sequence). The CDR3 region has the DNA TGCAGTGCTAGAGGGGCGTTAGGCTTTTGGGAGCAGTACTTC. Protein: CSARGALGFWEQYF.

The table lists this clonotype with many counts. This chain connects TRBV27 to TRBJ2-7; tentatively, D is TRBD2 (6 bases). This CDR3 has 16 residues. The germline V gene has CDR1 MNHEY and CDR2 SMNVEV (reference sequence). Between the trimmed V and J ends, which lost 4 bases and 7 bases, there was a span of 23 bases. CDR3 sequence: CASSSNLYGRGGEQYF. CDR3 coding DNA: TGTGCCAGCAGTTCCAATTTATACGGACGGGGAGGAGAGCAGTACTTC.

The chain employs TRBV6-2 or TRBV6-3 and TRBJ2-5; a weak D match, TRBD1 (6 bases). Per germline, CDR1 MNHEY and CDR2 SVGEGT. The CDR3 length is 15 residues. Deletions cut 6 bases from V and 1 base from J, with 15 bases between. The DNA of the CDR3 is TGTGCCAGCAGCCTCTACCGACAGGCCCAAGAGACCCAGTACTTC. This sequence encodes CASSLYRQAQETQYF.

This clonotype appeared a few times. The genes are TRBV4-1 and TRBJ2-5, with TRBD1 matching 7 bases. Germline lookup yields CDR1 MGHRA and CDR2 YSYEKL. This CDR3 is 17 amino acids long. V gave up 3 bases and J gave up 1 base; unmatched junction bases: 11. The CDR3 loop reads CASSQGNPRDSQETQYF. CDR3 nucleotides: TGCGCCAGCAGCCAGGGGAACCCCCGGGACAGCCAAGAGACCCAGTACTTC.

The sample holds many counts of this clonotype. The rearrangement links TRBV7-2 to TRBJ2-5; TRBD2 might be the D (5 bases). Per the germline V gene, CDR1 is SGHTA and CDR2 is FQGNSA. CDR3 length: 14 amino acids. V was shortened by 0 bases and J by 9 bases, with 14 bases between the two germline ends. Here the CDR3 reads CASSLAREGGSQYF. The CDR3 DNA reads as TGTGCCAGCAGCTTAGCGCGAGAGGGTGGGTCCCAGTACTTC. The full variable domain, completed using reference TRBV7-2 and TRBJ2-5, is GAGVSQSPSNKVTEKGKDVELRCDPISGHTALYWYRQSLGQGLEFLIYFQGNSAPDKSGLPSDRFSAERTGGSVSTLTIQRTQQEDSAVYLCASSLAREGGSQYFGPGTRLLVL.

In this sample, this clonotype turned up many times. The rearrangement joins TRBV30 to TRBJ2-5, with TRBD1 matching over 9 bases. Germline trimming cut 8 bases from V and 1 base from J; bases unmatched to any gene: 2. The germline V gene has CDR1 GTSNPN and CDR2 SVGIG (reference sequence). This CDR3 contains 12 residues. The CDR3 DNA reads TGTGCCAGGGACAGGGTCCAAGAGACCCAGTACTTC. It specifies CARDRVQETQYF.

This rearrangement joins TRBV6-1 to TRBJ1-1; no clear D gene. Germline V gene lookup returns CDR1 MNHNS and CDR2 SASEGT. CDR3 length: 15 residues. V was pared by 4 bases and J by 2 bases, with 14 bases between. CDR3 protein: CASSGDASFNTEAFF. The CDR3 DNA reads TGTGCCAGCAGTGGTGACGCAAGCTTCAACACTGAAGCTTTCTTT.

This chain uses TRBV20-1 with TRBJ1-2; no definite D call. CDR3 length: 14 amino acids. V was cut by 1 base and J by 5 bases, with 14 bases left in between. Germline CDR1 and CDR2: DFQATT and SNEGSKA (reference sequence). The CDR3: CSARAVGVLYGYTF. CDR3 DNA: TGCAGTGCTAGAGCGGTAGGAGTCTTGTATGGCTACACCTTC.

This clonotype was counted at least ten times. The genes are TRBV6-1 and TRBJ1-1; D uncertain. The germline V gene has CDR1 MNHNS and CDR2 SASEGT. This CDR3 is built from 13 residues. V was cut by 4 bases and J by 1 base, with 7 bases left in between. The CDR3, as DNA: TGTGCCAGCAGTGTACATGAGAACACTGAAGCTTTCTTT. This translates into CASSVHENTEAFF.